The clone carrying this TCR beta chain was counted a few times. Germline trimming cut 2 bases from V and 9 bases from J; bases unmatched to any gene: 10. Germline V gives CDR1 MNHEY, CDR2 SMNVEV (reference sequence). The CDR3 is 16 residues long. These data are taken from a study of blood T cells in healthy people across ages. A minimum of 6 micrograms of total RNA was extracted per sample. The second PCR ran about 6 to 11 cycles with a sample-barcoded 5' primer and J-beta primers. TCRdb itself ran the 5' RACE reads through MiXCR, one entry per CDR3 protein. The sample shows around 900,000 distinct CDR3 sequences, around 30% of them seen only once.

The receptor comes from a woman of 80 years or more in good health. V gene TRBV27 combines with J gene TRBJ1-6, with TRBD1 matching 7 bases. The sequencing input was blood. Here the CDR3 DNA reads TGTGCCAGCAGTTTACCCCAGACAGGGATGGGTTCACCCCTCCACTTT. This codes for CASSLPQTGMGSPLHF.